Each of the 2 T cell receptor beta chains below was sequenced from the same sample in a study of CD8 T cells in ankylosing spondylitis. TCRdb itself ran the 5' RACE reads through MiXCR, one entry per CDR3 protein. The table records 250,000 to 400,000 distinct CDR3 sequences, roughly 10% of them present only once. Sample: blood, either unsorted or a sorted T cell fraction (not recorded which). All receptors derive from a female donor with ankylosing spondylitis or in good health (not recorded which).

This clonotype has more than one count but fewer than ten. The chain couples TRBV5-1 to TRBJ1-6; maybe TRBD1 (5 bases). Germline CDR1 is SGHRS and CDR2 is YFSETQ. The CDR3 is 13 residues long. Trimming cost V 7 bases and J 12 bases, with 17 bases left between them. The CDR3 DNA sequence: TGCGCCAGCCGAGGGACGGCAAAGCGACCCCTCCACTTT. This sequence encodes CASRGTAKRPLHF.

This clonotype was recorded at least ten times. The chain couples TRBV20-1 to TRBJ2-1; 10 bases map to TRBD2. The CDR3 loop spans 14 amino acids. The germline V gene has CDR1 DFQATT and CDR2 SNEGSKA (reference sequence). J was trimmed by 7 bases and V by 2 bases; bases with no gene match: 5. The DNA for the CDR3 is TGCAGTGCTAGATCCGGACTAGCGGATAATGAGCAGTTCTTC. It yields the protein CSARSGLADNEQFF.